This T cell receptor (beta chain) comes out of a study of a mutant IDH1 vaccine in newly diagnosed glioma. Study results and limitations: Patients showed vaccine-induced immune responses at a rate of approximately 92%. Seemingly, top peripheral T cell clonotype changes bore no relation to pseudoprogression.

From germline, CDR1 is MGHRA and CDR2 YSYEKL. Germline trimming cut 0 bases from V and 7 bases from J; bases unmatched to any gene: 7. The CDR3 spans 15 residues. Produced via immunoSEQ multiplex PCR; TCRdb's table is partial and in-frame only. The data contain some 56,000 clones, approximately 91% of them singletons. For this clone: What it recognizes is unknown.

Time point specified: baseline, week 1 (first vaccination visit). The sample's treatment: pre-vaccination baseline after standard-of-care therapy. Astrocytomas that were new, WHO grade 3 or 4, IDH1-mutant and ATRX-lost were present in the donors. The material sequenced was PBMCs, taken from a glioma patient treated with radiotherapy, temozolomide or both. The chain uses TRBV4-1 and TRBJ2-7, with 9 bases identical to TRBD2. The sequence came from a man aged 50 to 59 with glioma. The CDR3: CASSQDPGLAGEQYF. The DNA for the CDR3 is TGCGCCAGCAGCCAAGATCCAGGTCTAGCGGGAGAGCAGTACTTC.